This is a list of T cell receptor beta chains from one sample in a study of blood T cells in healthy people across ages. One entry per CDR3 protein, called by TCRdb with MiXCR from the 5' RACE reads. Among approximately 800,000 distinct CDR3 sequences listed, 35% to 40% were seen once. The sample comprised blood. Source of these receptors: a man aged 18 to 35 in good health. Each CDR3 is given with its conserved first and last residue.

v_call cdr3_aa
TRBV7-8 CASQLTGAGANVLTF
TRBV20-1 CSGNTGSANEKLFF
TRBV20-1 CSARAGWVGDEQYF
TRBV4-1 CASSHGGGSGNTIYF
TRBV29-1 CSAEGTGGGYEQFF
TRBV5-5 CASSLAGDRNNEQFF
TRBV12-3/TRBV12-4 CATSAGGDTQYF
TRBV20-1 CSAREDSFNAFF
TRBV6-5 CASRGLAGLRTDTQYF
TRBV7-2 CASSRGQGSGETQYF
TRBV18 CASSQTDQETQYF
TRBV7-2 CASSPLLRGLQETQYF
TRBV5-4 CASNLSVTSNEQFF
TRBV29-1 CSGGQGLDYGYTF
TRBV12-3/TRBV12-4 CASRATSGTDTQYF
TRBV6-1 CASSPKGGGSSYSNQPQHF
TRBV6-1 CASSPQNSNQPQHF
TRBV12-3/TRBV12-4 CASSGSREGELFF
TRBV20-1 CSTREGAREQYF
TRBV7-2 CASSSNREGAGELFF
TRBV7-2 CASSLGTVRSGPHF
TRBV24-1 CATSDPDGYNEQYF
TRBV9 CASSVEAGVLSHEQYF
TRBV20-1 CSARDWQGKGTYEQYF
TRBV29-1 CSVTRLADSTDTQYF
TRBV9 CASSAPPGTASSGNTIYF
TRBV12-3/TRBV12-4 CASSPEHARNEKLFF
TRBV11-2 CASSLAGGDGGTQYF
TRBV4-2 CASSQEGQQGYEQYF
TRBV12-3/TRBV12-4 CASSPNSSGELFF
TRBV24-1 CATSDPQRGGNNEQFF
TRBV6-2/TRBV6-3 CASSYGLGGAYAFF
TRBV5-1 CASSPGAGTGNTEAFF
TRBV9 CASSVNSGQPQHF
TRBV28 CASSSKLRQGAYNEQFF
TRBV5-6 CASSLGYEGQYF
TRBV4-2 CASSLGTGGFGYNEQYF
TRBV20-1 CSATTGLNEKLFF
TRBV5-1 CASSLGAISYNSPLHF
TRBV27 CASSPLGGRGEQFF
TRBV7-2 CASSLRHSTDTQYF
TRBV5-5 CASSRRTSSYEQYF
TRBV27 CASRGLGDYGYTF
TRBV20-1 CSAREFWTPPVSSYNEQYF
TRBV7-8 CASSSYRTASSYEQYF
TRBV24-1 CATSEGTGYQETQYF
TRBV7-2 CASSQGGAQPQHF
TRBV12-3/TRBV12-4 CASSLGLAGVYNEQFF
TRBV4-2 CASSQEPRLQETQYF
TRBV20-1 CSARTRQGQRGYTF
TRBV5-1 CASSPTRGIDTQYF